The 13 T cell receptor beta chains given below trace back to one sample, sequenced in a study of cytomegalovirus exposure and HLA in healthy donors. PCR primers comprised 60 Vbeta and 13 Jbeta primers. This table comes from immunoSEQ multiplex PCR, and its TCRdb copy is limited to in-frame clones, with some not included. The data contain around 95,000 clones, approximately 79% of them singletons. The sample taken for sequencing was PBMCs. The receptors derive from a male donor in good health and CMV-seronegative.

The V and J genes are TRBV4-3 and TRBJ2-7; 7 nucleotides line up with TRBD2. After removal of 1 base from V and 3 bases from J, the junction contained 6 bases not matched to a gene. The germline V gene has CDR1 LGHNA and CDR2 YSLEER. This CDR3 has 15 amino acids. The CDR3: CASSQGGGIGYEQYF. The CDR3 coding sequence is TGCGCCAGCAGCCAAGGGGGAGGGATTGGCTACGAGCAGTACTTC.

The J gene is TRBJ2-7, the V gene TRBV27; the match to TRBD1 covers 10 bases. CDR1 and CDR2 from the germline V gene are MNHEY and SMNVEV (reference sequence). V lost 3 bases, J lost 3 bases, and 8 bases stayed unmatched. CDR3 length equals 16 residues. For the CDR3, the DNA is TGTGCCAGCAGTTTCGGTTGGGGACAGGGGATCTACGAGCAGTACTTC. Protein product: CASSFGWGQGIYEQYF.

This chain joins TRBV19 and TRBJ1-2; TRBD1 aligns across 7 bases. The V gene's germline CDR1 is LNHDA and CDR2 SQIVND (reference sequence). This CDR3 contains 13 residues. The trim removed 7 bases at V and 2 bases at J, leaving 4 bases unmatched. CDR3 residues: CASTGTANYGYTF. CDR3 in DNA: TGTGCCAGTACCGGGACAGCAAACTATGGCTACACCTTC.

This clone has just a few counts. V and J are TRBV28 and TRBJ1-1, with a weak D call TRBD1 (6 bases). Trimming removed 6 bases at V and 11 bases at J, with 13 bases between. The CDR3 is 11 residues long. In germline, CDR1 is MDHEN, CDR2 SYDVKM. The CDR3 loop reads CASSLQGGAFF. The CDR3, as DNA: TGTGCCAGCAGCTTACAGGGAGGCGCTTTCTTT.

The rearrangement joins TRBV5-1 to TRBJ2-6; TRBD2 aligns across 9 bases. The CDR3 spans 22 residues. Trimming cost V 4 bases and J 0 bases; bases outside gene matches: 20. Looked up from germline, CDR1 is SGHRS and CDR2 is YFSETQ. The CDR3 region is CASSHRTYQTSGTISGANVLTF. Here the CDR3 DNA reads TGCGCCAGCAGCCATAGAACGTACCAGACTAGCGGAACCATCTCTGGGGCCAACGTCCTGACTTTC.

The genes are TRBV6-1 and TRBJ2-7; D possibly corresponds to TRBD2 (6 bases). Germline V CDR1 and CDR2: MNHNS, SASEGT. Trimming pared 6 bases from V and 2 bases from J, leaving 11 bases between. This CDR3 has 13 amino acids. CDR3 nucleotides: TGTGCCAGCAGGTTCGGGGGAGCCTACGAGCAGTACTTC. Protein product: CASRFGGAYEQYF.

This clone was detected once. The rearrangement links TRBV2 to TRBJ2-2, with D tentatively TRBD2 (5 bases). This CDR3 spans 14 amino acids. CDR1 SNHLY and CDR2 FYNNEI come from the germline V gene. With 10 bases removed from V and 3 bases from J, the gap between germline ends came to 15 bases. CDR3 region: CATQAGEHTGELFF. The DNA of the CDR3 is TGTGCCACCCAAGCCGGGGAACACACCGGGGAGCTGTTTTTT.

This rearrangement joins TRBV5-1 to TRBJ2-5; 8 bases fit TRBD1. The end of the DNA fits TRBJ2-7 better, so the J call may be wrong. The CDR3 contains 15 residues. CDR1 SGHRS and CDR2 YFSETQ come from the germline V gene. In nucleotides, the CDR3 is TGCGCCAGCAGCGTAACAGGGGGTGCTGTGGACGAGCAGTACTTC. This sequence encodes CASSVTGGAVDEQYF.

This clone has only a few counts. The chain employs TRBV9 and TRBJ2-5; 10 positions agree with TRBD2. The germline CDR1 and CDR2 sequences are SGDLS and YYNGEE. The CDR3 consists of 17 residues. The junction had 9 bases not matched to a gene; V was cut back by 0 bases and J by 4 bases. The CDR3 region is CASSVGAASGSAETQYF. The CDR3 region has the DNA TGTGCCAGCAGCGTAGGCGCGGCTAGCGGGAGTGCAGAGACCCAGTACTTC.

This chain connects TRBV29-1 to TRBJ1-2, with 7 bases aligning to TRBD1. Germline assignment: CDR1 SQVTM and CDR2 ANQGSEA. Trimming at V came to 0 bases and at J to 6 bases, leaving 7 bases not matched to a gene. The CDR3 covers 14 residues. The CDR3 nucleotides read TGCAGCGTTGAAGAGACAGGGTTTCGTCATGGCTACACCTTC. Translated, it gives CSVEETGFRHGYTF.

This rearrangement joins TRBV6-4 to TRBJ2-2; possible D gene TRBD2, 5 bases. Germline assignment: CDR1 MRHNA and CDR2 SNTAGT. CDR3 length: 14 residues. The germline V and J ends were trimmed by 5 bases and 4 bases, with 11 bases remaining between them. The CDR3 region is CASSPGLVTGELFF. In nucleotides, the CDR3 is TGTGCCAGCAGTCCCGGACTGGTCACCGGGGAGCTGTTTTTT.

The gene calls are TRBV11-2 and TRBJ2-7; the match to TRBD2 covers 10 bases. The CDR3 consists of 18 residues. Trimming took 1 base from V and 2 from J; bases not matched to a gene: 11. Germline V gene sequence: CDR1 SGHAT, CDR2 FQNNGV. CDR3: CASSLATGRSGRAYEQYF. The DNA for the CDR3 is TGTGCCAGCAGCTTAGCAACCGGACGGAGCGGGAGGGCCTACGAGCAGTACTTC.

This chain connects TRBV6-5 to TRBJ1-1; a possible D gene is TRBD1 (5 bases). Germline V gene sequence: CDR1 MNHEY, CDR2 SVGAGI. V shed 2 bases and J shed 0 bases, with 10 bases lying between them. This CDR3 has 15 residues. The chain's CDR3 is CASSYHRDLNTEAFF. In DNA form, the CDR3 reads TGTGCCAGCAGTTACCACCGGGACTTGAACACTGAAGCTTTCTTT.